These 17 T cell receptor beta chains share one sample of origin, sequenced in a study of OX40 agonist ivuxolimab in advanced cancers. Library preparation employed the immunoSEQ multiplex PCR assay. TCRdb's version of the immuneACCESS table is confined to in-frame rearrangements and falls short of the full clone set. An unresolved V gene accounts for under half of the shortfall where checked; the remainder is of unknown origin. A total of under 20,000 clones appear in this sample, roughly 78% of them only once. The ten top clones hold 25% to 30% of the sample. The sample in question was CD4+ or CD8+ T cells sorted from blood, obtained in a trial of the OX40 agonist ivuxolimab. The receptors shown here come from an adult with an advanced solid tumor such as melanoma, head and neck, liver or kidney cancer.

This rearrangement joins TRBV7-9 to TRBJ2-7; 7 positions match TRBD2. Germline-derived CDR1 and CDR2 are SEHNR and FQNEAQ (reference sequence). With 5 bases clipped from V and 5 bases from J, the junction kept 6 bases outside the gene matches. The CDR3 runs 13 residues. The CDR3 bases are TGTGCCAGCAGCCCGCGGGGAGGGGACGAGCAGTACTTC. Amino acids: CASSPRGGDEQYF. The full variable domain, rest sourced from reference TRBV7-9 and TRBJ2-7, is DTGVSQNPRHKITKRGQNVTFRCDPISEHNRLYWYRQTLGQGPEFLTYFQNEAQLEKSRLLSDRFSAERPKGSFSTLEIQRTEQGDSAMYLCASSPRGGDEQYFGPGTRLTVT.

This clone is labeled as medium-sized. The chain joins TRBV5-4 to TRBJ1-2; possible D gene TRBD1, 6 bases. CDR3 length: 15 amino acids. Germline values: CDR1 SGHNT, CDR2 YYREEE (reference sequence). Trimming cost V 3 bases and J 1 base, with 13 bases left between them. CDR3 nucleotides: TGTGCCAGCAGCTGGCGGGGGCGGGGTAACTATGGCTACACCTTC. It codes for CASSWRGRGNYGYTF.

The chain has TRBV4-2 and TRBJ2-1, with 8 bases aligning to TRBD2. This CDR3 has 16 amino acids. V was clipped by 1 base and J by 4 bases; unmatched bases: 6. CDR1 is LGHNA, CDR2 YNFKEQ, per germline. CDR3: CASSQVQRESYNEQFF. DNA for the CDR3: TGTGCCAGCAGCCAAGTTCAGCGGGAGTCTTACAATGAGCAGTTCTTC.

This clone occurred once. This chain connects TRBV5-6 to TRBJ2-1; the D gene is possibly TRBD2 (5 bases). Germline CDR1 is SGHDT and CDR2 is YYEEEE. CDR3 length: 13 residues. The V end was cut by 1 base, the J end by 3 bases, with 5 bases between. DNA of the CDR3: TGTGCCAGCAGCTTGCGGGACTACAATGAGCAGTTCTTC. Amino acids: CASSLRDYNEQFF.

This chain connects TRBV6-5 to TRBJ1-1; D is possibly TRBD1 (5 bases). CDR1 is MNHEY and CDR2 is SVGAGI in the germline V gene. The CDR3 covers 16 residues. V was cut by 0 bases and J by 2 bases, with 13 bases left in between. Written as DNA, the CDR3 is TGTGCCAGCAGTTACTCGCTGAGCCAGGGTAACACTGAAGCTTTCTTT. It translates to CASSYSLSQGNTEAFF.

V is TRBV7-9 and J is TRBJ2-7, with TRBD1 identical over 7 bases. Trimming removed 5 bases from V and 5 bases from J; junction bases left unmatched: 9. The CDR3 has 14 residues. Per the germline V gene, CDR1 is SEHNR and CDR2 is FQNEAQ (reference sequence). CDR3 sequence reads: CASSLSGTEDEQYF. DNA of the CDR3: TGTGCCAGCAGCCTCTCCGGGACAGAAGACGAGCAGTACTTC.

The V and J genes are TRBV14 and TRBJ2-1, with D maybe TRBD2 (6 bases). The CDR3 is 15 residues long. The V and J ends lost 6 bases and 0 bases respectively, with 12 bases between them. In germline, CDR1 is SGHDN, CDR2 FVKESK. CDR3 nucleotides: TGTGCCAGCAGATCTAGCGCCAGCTCCTACAATGAGCAGTTCTTC. Encoded protein: CASRSSASSYNEQFF.

The rearrangement links TRBV7-9 to TRBJ1-1; 9 bases are shared with TRBD1. The CDR3 contains 14 residues. V lost 5 bases to trimming and J lost 3 bases; unmatched junction nucleotides: 4. From germline, CDR1 is SEHNR and CDR2 FQNEAQ (reference sequence). The CDR3 loop is CASSPRTGDTEAFF. CDR3 nucleotides: TGTGCCAGCAGCCCACGGACAGGGGACACTGAAGCTTTCTTT.

This rearrangement joins TRBV7-9 to TRBJ2-1; the match to TRBD2 covers 11 bases. CDR3 length: 15 residues. The germline CDR1 and CDR2 sequences are SEHNR and FQNEAQ (reference sequence). J lost 6 bases, V lost 3 bases, and 4 bases had no gene match. The CDR3 region is CASSFASGGLNEQFF. CDR3 coding DNA: TGTGCCAGCAGCTTCGCTAGCGGGGGGCTCAATGAGCAGTTCTTC.

V and J are TRBV15 and TRBJ2-2; 7 bases are shared with TRBD1. CDR3 length: 15 residues. Germline trimming cut 0 bases from V and 4 bases from J; bases unmatched to any gene: 2. CDR1 is LNHNV, CDR2 YYDKDF, per germline (reference sequence). The CDR3 DNA sequence: TGTGCCACCAGCAGAGATGGACAGGCCACCGGGGAGCTGTTTTTT. This gives the protein CATSRDGQATGELFF.

The rearrangement joins TRBV13 to TRBJ2-1, with D perhaps matching TRBD1 (5 bases). The CDR3 extends over 14 amino acids. Germline V gene data show CDR1 as PRHDT and CDR2 as FYEKMQ (reference sequence). V shed 2 bases and J shed 5 bases, with 10 bases lying between them. The CDR3 DNA reads as TGTGCCAGCAGCTTACAGGGTTGGGACAATGAGCAGTTCTTC. Translating it yields CASSLQGWDNEQFF.

The CDR3 spells CASSIGGYGNQPQHF. DNA of the CDR3: TGTGCCAGTAGTATTGGGGGTTACGGCAATCAGCCCCAGCATTTT. The chain joins TRBV19 to TRBJ1-5; possibly TRBD1 for D (5 bases). Germline values: CDR1 LNHDA, CDR2 SQIVND (reference sequence). CDR3 size: 15 residues. The V end was cut by 3 bases, the J end by 2 bases, with 11 bases between.

The gene calls are TRBV9 and TRBJ2-3; tentatively, D is TRBD2 (7 bases). In germline, CDR1 is SGDLS, CDR2 YYNGEE. This CDR3 region has 15 residues. V lost 7 bases to trimming and J lost 2 bases, with 17 bases between them. CDR3 protein: CASGGLAAFTDTQYF. The CDR3, as DNA: TGTGCCAGCGGGGGGCTAGCGGCTTTCACAGATACGCAGTATTTT. Supplemented by reference TRBV9 and TRBJ2-3, the full variable domain reads DSGVTQTPKHLITATGQRVTLRCSPRSGDLSVYWYQQSLDQGLQFLIQYYNGEERAKGNILERFSAQQFPDLHSELNLSSLELGDSALYFCASGGLAAFTDTQYFGPGTRLTVL.

This clone was found once. CDR3 region: CAWSVRDYEQYF. CDR3 coding DNA: TGTGCCTGGAGTGTAAGGGACTACGAGCAGTACTTC. The genes are TRBV30 and TRBJ2-7; no firm D call. V was pared by 0 bases and J by 3 bases, with 6 bases between. This CDR3 region has 12 residues. In germline, CDR1 is GTSNPN, CDR2 SVGIG (reference sequence).

The chain recombines TRBV2 with TRBJ2-1, with 7 bases fitting TRBD1. The V and J ends lost 1 base and 6 bases, in that order; junction bases with no gene match: 3. From germline, CDR1 is SNHLY and CDR2 FYNNEI. The CDR3 is made up of 14 amino acids. CDR3 protein: CASSEDRGRNEQFF. CDR3 in DNA: TGTGCCAGCAGTGAAGACAGGGGTCGCAATGAGCAGTTCTTC. Based on the CDR3 plus reference TRBV2 and TRBJ2-1, the full variable domain is EPEVTQTPSHQVTQMGQEVILRCVPISNHLYFYWYRQILGQKVEFLVSFYNNEISEKSEIFDDQFSVERPDGSNFTLKIRSTKLEDSAMYFCASSEDRGRNEQFFGPGTRLTVL.

The genes are TRBV4-2 and TRBJ2-3, with D possibly being TRBD2 (6 bases). The germline gives CDR1 LGHNA, CDR2 YNFKEQ. The CDR3 length is 14 residues. Between the trimmed V and J ends, which lost 3 bases and 2 bases, there was a span of 9 bases. CDR3 residues: CASSQGGNTDTQYF. DNA of the CDR3: TGTGCCAGCAGCCAGGGCGGGAACACAGATACGCAGTATTTT.

This chain connects TRBV27 to TRBJ2-3; 9 bases align to TRBD2. This CDR3 has 17 residues. Germline CDR1 is MNHEY and CDR2 is SMNVEV (reference sequence). J gave up 2 bases and V 6 bases, and 12 bases lay outside the gene matches. Here the CDR3 reads CASSPRLADLFTDTQYF. CDR3 nucleotides: TGTGCCAGCAGCCCCCGACTAGCGGACCTATTCACAGATACGCAGTATTTT.